Many counts were recorded for the clone carrying this T cell receptor (beta chain). Its antigen is unidentified. Germline values: CDR1 SGHAT, CDR2 FQNNGV. The CDR3 is 14 amino acids. The V segment lost 4 bases and the J segment 4 bases; nucleotides outside the gene matches: 5. The entry originates in a study of T cells in Graves' hyperthyroidism and ophthalmopathy. General study results and limits: Blood also showed most of the thyroid clonotypes that were expanded above 0.001.

The CDR3 regions of TCR beta were amplified from RNA transcripts. The HTBI set primed first-round TCR CDR3 RT-PCR. Via MiXCR, TCRdb re-called the multiplex PCR reads, giving one row per CDR3 protein. The sample yields 250,000 or so distinct CDR3 sequences, 13% to 15% seen once. The study enrolled patients aged 18 to 65 with newly diagnosed hyperthyroidism of under 2 months' duration. Lactation, pregnancy, other autoimmune disease or uncontrolled infection led to exclusion of patients. For the diagnoses, clinical symptoms, serum thyroxine and TRAb, thyroid ultrasound and orbital computed tomography were used.

The TCR comes from a woman aged 50 to 60 with Graves' hyperthyroidism that later progressed to Graves' ophthalmopathy. The material sequenced was blood. The chain employs TRBV11-2 and TRBJ2-7, with TRBD1 matching 9 bases. The CDR3 here is CASSSRDREYEQYF. The CDR3, as DNA: TGTGCCAGCAGCTCCCGGGACAGGGAGTACGAGCAGTACTTC.